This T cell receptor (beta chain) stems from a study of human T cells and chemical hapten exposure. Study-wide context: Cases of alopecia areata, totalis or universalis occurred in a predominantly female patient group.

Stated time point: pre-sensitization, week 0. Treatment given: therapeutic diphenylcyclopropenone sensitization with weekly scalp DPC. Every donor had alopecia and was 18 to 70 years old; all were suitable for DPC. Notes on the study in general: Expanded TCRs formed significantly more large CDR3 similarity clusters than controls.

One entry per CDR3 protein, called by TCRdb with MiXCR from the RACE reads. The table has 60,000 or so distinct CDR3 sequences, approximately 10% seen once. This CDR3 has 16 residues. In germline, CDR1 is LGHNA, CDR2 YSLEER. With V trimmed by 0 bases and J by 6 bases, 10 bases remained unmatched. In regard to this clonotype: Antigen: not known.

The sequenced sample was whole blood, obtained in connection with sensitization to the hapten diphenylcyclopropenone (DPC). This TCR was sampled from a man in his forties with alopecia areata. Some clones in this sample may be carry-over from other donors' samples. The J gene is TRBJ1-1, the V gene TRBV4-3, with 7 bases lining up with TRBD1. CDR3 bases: TGCGCCAGCAGCCAAGATTACGACAGGGTATACTCTGAAGCTTTCTTT. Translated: CASSQDYDRVYSEAFF.